This T cell receptor beta chain derives from a study of CD8+ T cells in alopecia areata. Findings and caveats of the study: Researchers say the link of baseline CD8+ expansion to response remains uncertain, with one nonresponder.

RNA, once extracted, was reverse transcribed into cDNA for use as the sequencing template. TCRdb keeps only in-frame clones here, not all; method: immunoSEQ multiplex PCR. The profile shows 95,000 to 100,000 clones, 61% of them singletons. Treatment here: oral pan-JAK inhibitor, 5-10 mg twice daily. A word on this clone: Its specificity is unknown.

This material consisted of CD8+ T cells sorted from blood, taken at week 4, from a patient treated with tofacitinib. The sequence came from a human donor with alopecia areata.

The DNA for the CDR3 is TGCGCCAGCGAAGAGGGGACTGGGGCCAACGTCCTGACTTTC. Amino acid sequence: CASEEGTGANVLTF. V gene TRBV5-1 combines with J gene TRBJ2-6; D tentatively reads TRBD1 or TRBD2 (5 bases each). The CDR3 runs 14 residues. Germline CDR1 is SGHRS and CDR2 is YFSETQ. Trimming removed 7 bases from V and 2 bases from J, with 10 bases in between.